This record covers a single TCR beta chain. Its antigen is as yet unknown. The junction departs from the called germline gene at one end, perhaps through a read error. This specimen comes from a study of T cells in Graves' hyperthyroidism and ophthalmopathy. Study-wide points: Most thyroid-expanded clonotypes above 0.001 were also found in blood. In the analysis, a 13 V-J model separated ophthalmopathy from stable hyperthyroidism.

This CDR3 spans 16 amino acids. CDR1 and CDR2 from the germline V gene are MNHEY and SMNVEV (reference sequence). Those patients with uncontrolled infection, other autoimmune disease, pregnancy or lactation were excluded. Amplified regions were TCR beta CDR3 sequences from RNA transcripts. During a first-round RT-PCR of the TCR CDR3, the HTBI primer set was used. TCRdb ran MiXCR on the multiplex PCR reads and lists one entry per CDR3 protein. The sample holds roughly 500,000 distinct CDR3 sequences, just over 45% seen once. Sequencing was carried out using peripheral blood or thyroid tissue (not recorded which). The sequence was collected from an adult woman with Graves' disease, either hyperthyroidism or ophthalmopathy (not recorded which). The V and J genes are TRBV27 and TRBJ2-7; 7 bases are shared with TRBD2. CDR3 in DNA: TGTGCCAGCAGTTTTGATTCGGGAGCGGGATGGGACGAGCAGTGCTTC. This sequence encodes CASSFDSGAGWDEQCF.